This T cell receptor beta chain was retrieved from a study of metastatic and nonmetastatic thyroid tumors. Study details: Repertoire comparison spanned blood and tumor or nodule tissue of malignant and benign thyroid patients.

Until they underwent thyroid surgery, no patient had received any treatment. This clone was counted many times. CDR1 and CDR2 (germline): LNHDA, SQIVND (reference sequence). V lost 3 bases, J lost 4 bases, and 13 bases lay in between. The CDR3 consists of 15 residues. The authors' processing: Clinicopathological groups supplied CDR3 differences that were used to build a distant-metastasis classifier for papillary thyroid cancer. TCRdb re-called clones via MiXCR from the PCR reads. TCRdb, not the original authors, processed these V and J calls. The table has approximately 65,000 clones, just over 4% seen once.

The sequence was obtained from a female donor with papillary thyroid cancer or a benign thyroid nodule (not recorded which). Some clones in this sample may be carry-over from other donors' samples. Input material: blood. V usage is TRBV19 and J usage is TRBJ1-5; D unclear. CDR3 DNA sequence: TGTGCCAGTAGTATTCGATCAGGACGTAATCAGCCCCAGCATTTT. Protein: CASSIRSGRNQPQHF. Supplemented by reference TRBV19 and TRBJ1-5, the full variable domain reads DGGITQSPKYLFRKEGQNVTLSCEQNLNHDAMYWYRQDPGQGLRLIYYSQIVNDFQKGDIAEGYSVSREKKESFPLTVTSAQKNPTAFYLCASSIRSGRNQPQHFGDGTRLSIL.